This T cell receptor beta chain comes out of a study of T cell changes during pregnancy in multiple sclerosis (dated by TCRdb to between 2018 and 2021). With respect to the entire study: The study examined how the T cell repertoire changed over the course of pregnancy in women with multiple sclerosis.

Library preparation was by the immunoSEQ multiplex PCR assay. TCRdb's version of the immuneACCESS table is confined to in-frame rearrangements and falls short of the full clone set. An unresolved V gene accounts for under half of the shortfall where checked; the remainder is of unknown origin. This sample lists tens of thousands of clones; roughly nine tenths were detected once. Approximately 0.39% of the sample belongs to the ten largest clones. On this clone itself: The clone's antigen remains unknown. Per-base qualities were not stored, and no clone one base away is much larger.

Germline trimming: 6 bases from V, 0 bases from J; junction bases outside gene matches: 6. CDR1 and CDR2 (MNHEY, SMNVEV) derive from the germline V gene (reference sequence). Its CDR3 holds 15 amino acids, cysteine through phenylalanine. Just the 45-base CDR3 DNA is kept, in frame starting at base 1. The source material was CD4+ T cells from peripheral blood mononuclear cells, sampled in the second trimester of pregnancy. The chain is encoded by TRBV27 joined to TRBJ1-1, and TRBD1 aligns with 8 junction nucleotides. The clonotype originates from a female donor with multiple sclerosis, enrolled in a pregnancy study. Here is the DNA: TGTGCCAGCAGGTACAGGGGGACCATGAACACTGAAGCTTTCTTT. It specifies CASRYRGTMNTEAFF.